This T cell receptor (beta chain) was captured in a study of Ad26.COV2.S vaccination and SARS-CoV-2 variants. Treatment in this sample: some 20 received Ad26.COV2.S at low or high dose, single or two shots; 5 received placebo; per-sample allocation not given. It was on day 63 after the first vaccine or placebo injection that samples were taken. The germline gives CDR1 MNHNS, CDR2 SASEGT. V lost 2 bases and J 5 bases, leaving 9 bases between the germline ends. The CDR3 totals 14 residues. Method: immunoSEQ multiplex PCR; TCRdb's copy keeps in-frame clones and lacks some. The sample has approximately 280,000 clones, about 89% seen once.

The sample in question was peripheral blood, obtained in a trial of Ad26.COV2.S vaccine versus placebo. The TCR originated in a person aged 18-65 years who received the Ad26.COV2.S COVID-19 vaccine or a placebo. The V and J genes are TRBV6-1 and TRBJ1-4, with D hard to call. The CDR3 coding sequence is TGTGCCAGCAGTGAACAGGCCCAAAATGAAAAACTGTTTTTT. It yields the protein CASSEQAQNEKLFF.